This TCR beta chain was identified during a study of blood T cell repertoires in COVID-19 (TCRdb year 2020). With respect to the entire study: Samples from collaborators originated in the United States, Italy and Spain and spanned both the acute and convalescent phases of COVID-19. The material from the prospective study consisted of cDNA or gDNA derived from T cells, B-cell-depleted T cells, or PBMCs. Deeply sampled blood TCRbeta repertoires from subjects exposed to, actively infected with, or recovered from COVID-19 were included in the dataset. The repertoires were released in a freely available public database meant as a resource for research on the immune response to SARS-CoV-2. Samples were obtained from the ongoing ImmuneRACE study (first 160 participants) and from over 1,000 subjects provided by 6 global collaborators. A de-identified subject ID, COVID-19 status, age in years and sex were almost always included in the sample metadata. Where available, HLA class I and class II types were obtained from metadata supplied by the sample provider rather than from assay-based typing. What the work shows at the level of the full study, not this receptor alone: Clinical and demographic metadata were provided uncurated, with the amount varying by source and participant.

Another Seattle source contributed samples from volunteer blood donors who had recovered from COVID-19. The collaborating institutions used their own protocols to collect whole blood in K2EDTA tubes. Collaborator samples were shipped for TCRbeta analysis as frozen whole blood, isolated PBMCs, or DNA extracted from either sample type. The germline V gene gives CDR1 as SGHRS and CDR2 as YFSETQ. The CDR3 sequence holds 12 residues, the cysteine and phenylalanine included. Only the CDR3 part of the read is kept: 36 bases, read in frame from the first base. V is shortened by 5 bases, J by 5 bases, and the region joining them spans 11 bases. Worth noting for this clone: Its antigen is not yet known. Base qualities are missing; no much larger clone stands one base away.

TCRbeta CDR3 regions were amplified from genomic DNA using the immunoSEQ Assay, a bias-controlled multiplex PCR. The paper's data handling went like this. Nucleated cell counts per sample were estimated from amplification of reference gene primers within the assay. To quantify the absolute abundance of each unique TCRbeta CDR3 rearrangement, sequence reads were collapsed and filtered. For each sample, productive Simpson clonality was calculated as the square root of Simpson's diversity index across productive rearrangements. This is the immuneACCESS table as TCRdb keeps it, with only in-frame sequences that have V and J called. A part of the clones is gone; compared with another copy, unresolved V genes explain less than half, and the rest is unexplained. V, J and clone size are taken as reported in that table, and D and trimming were inferred from the DNA itself. The sample includes 240,000 or so clones, with approximately 84% observed a single time. In total, the top ten clones hold approximately 3% of the sample.

The rearranged chain carries TRBV5-1 and TRBJ2-7; possibly the D gene is TRBD2, per 6 matching bases. The specimen was peripheral blood. The clonotype was recovered from a woman between 25 and 40 years old who had recovered from COVID-19. The CDR3 is CASSLLAHEQYF. At the DNA level, the sequence is TGCGCCAGCAGTTTACTAGCCCACGAGCAGTACTTC.